The clone carrying this TCR beta chain showed up just a few times. Its target is not known. The source of the sample is a study of beta chain features in type 1 diabetes. Study results and limitations: More deletions and fewer insertions at VDJ junctions were found in patients with type 1 diabetes. It was among patients, rather than healthy donors, that naive, central memory and Treg TCRB repertoires appeared more similar. Moderate yet significant TCRB CDR3 shortening was seen in Type 1 diabetes patients in all four CD4+ subsets.

This CDR3 region has 11 residues. The ends were cut back, 2 bases at V and 7 bases at J, with 9 bases in the middle. CDR1 is GTSNPN, CDR2 SVGIG, per germline (reference sequence). Each of the sorted populations had a purity greater than 98%. All of the isolated RNA was reverse transcribed, so expressed TCRB transcripts were sequenced. There were approximately 3.5 million reads on average in the naive, central memory and regulatory T cell samples. Method: immunoSEQ multiplex PCR; TCRdb's copy keeps in-frame clones and lacks some. The sample consists of hundreds of thousands of clones, over 12% of them appearing once.

The chain joins TRBV30 to TRBJ2-7, with D unresolved. The specimen sequenced was naive CD4+ T cells from blood. This TCR was sampled from a man aged 18 to 30 with type 1 diabetes. The CDR3 reads CAWSRTQEQYF. CDR3 nucleotides: TGTGCCTGGAGTCGTACGCAAGAGCAGTACTTC.